Presented here are 6 T cell receptor beta chains from one specimen sequenced in a study of tumor-infiltrating lymphocytes in primary liver carcinoma. TCR beta cDNA was prepared out of roughly 520 ng total RNA by means of a constant-region primer. Library construction for TCR beta comprised three nested multiplex PCR rounds performed with slightly modified ARM-PCR. The first two PCR rounds used TRBV1-TRBV30 forward primers with a C-beta reverse primer, about 10 cycles each. MiXCR was run by TCRdb on the multiplex PCR reads, yielding one entry per CDR3 protein. The table lists just over 300,000 distinct CDR3 sequences, 45% to 70% of them singletons. The blood RNA (from unsorted whole blood) was obtained, and germline DNA was also extracted. Sequenced input: peripheral blood. These receptors all stem from a woman aged 25 to 39 with primary liver carcinoma and hepatitis B virus infection.

The V gene is TRBV4-1, the J gene TRBJ2-1; 8 bases agree with TRBD1. Per the germline V gene, CDR1 is MGHRA and CDR2 is YSYEKL. V was clipped by 6 bases and J by 7 bases; unmatched bases: 5. This CDR3 is 13 amino acids long. CDR3: CASRRTGTNEQFF. The DNA of the CDR3 is TGCGCCAGCAGAAGGACAGGGACAAATGAGCAGTTCTTC.

Worth noting for this clonotype: Being one base from a much bigger clone, this may be a read error. V and J are TRBV12-3 or TRBV12-4 and TRBJ1-2; 7 bases align to TRBD1. CDR3 length: 12 amino acids. CDR3 bases: TGTGCCAGCAATTTTGATGGGACAGACGGTGCCTTC. This encodes CASNFDGTDGAF.

V gene TRBV4-1 combines with J gene TRBJ2-1; 8 bases are a match to TRBD2. V dropped 3 bases and J dropped 9; count of bases not matched to a gene: 10. The CDR3 sequence is 15 residues long. CDR1 and CDR2 from the germline V gene are MGHRA and YSYEKL. CDR3 amino acids: CASSQREGTSFEQFF. In DNA form, the CDR3 reads TGCGCCAGCAGCCAGCGAGAGGGGACTAGTTTTGAGCAGTTCTTC.

The gene calls are TRBV5-3 and TRBJ1-5; D possibly corresponds to TRBD1 (5 bases). TRBV5-3 is classed as an ORF, of uncertain function. The CDR3 runs 17 residues. V lost 3 bases to trimming and J lost 2 bases, with 18 bases between them. The CDR3, as DNA: TGTGCCAGAAGCTCGAATATCAGGGACTTCGGCAATCAGCCCCAGCATTTT. It specifies CARSSNIRDFGNQPQHF.

This clonotype was seen a few times. A much more abundant neighbour one base away suggests this may be a read error. The V and J genes are TRBV6-6 and TRBJ2-7, with D tentatively TRBD1 (5 bases). This CDR3 comprises 15 residues. V was shortened by 5 bases and J by 2 bases, with 16 bases between the two germline ends. Germline V CDR1 and CDR2: MNHNY, SVGAGI (reference sequence). The CDR3 spells CASSQLPGRAYEQYF. The CDR3 DNA reads as TGTGCCAGCAGTCAGCTCCCGGGCAGGGCCTACGAGCAGTACTTC.

This clonotype occurred a few times. V gene TRBV6-1 combines with J gene TRBJ2-2; 11 bases are a match to TRBD1. The CDR3 loop spans 18 amino acids. CDR1 MNHNS and CDR2 SASEGT come from the germline V gene. J gave up 7 bases and V 7 bases, and 17 bases lay outside the gene matches. CDR3 residues: CASTPSLRTGGVGGELFF. Here the CDR3 DNA reads TGTGCCAGCACCCCTTCGCTTCGGACAGGGGGCGTGGGCGGGGAGCTGTTTTTT.